This T cell receptor beta chain appears in the sequencing data of a study of PD-1 blockade in mismatch repair-deficient tumors. Study results and limitations: After pembrolizumab, tumor-resident clones rose rapidly, then generally contracted before radiologic responses.

The V and J ends lost 5 bases and 0 bases respectively, with 12 bases between them. Germline CDR1 is SGHRS and CDR2 is YFSETQ. This CDR3 is built from 14 residues. The protocol was immunoSEQ multiplex PCR, while the TCRdb copy is restricted to in-frame clones and leaves out a portion. In the table there are tens of thousands of clones, 65% to 85% of which are singletons. Only a few counts were recorded for this clone. The antigen remains undetermined. The chain is built from TRBV5-1 and TRBJ2-7; no reliable D call. This clonotype was obtained from an adult with mismatch repair-deficient cancer. The sample here was PBMCs, taken approximately 6 weeks after starting pembrolizumab. This CDR3 is CASSLSQNSYEQYF. CDR3 DNA sequence: TGCGCCAGCAGTCTCTCACAGAACTCCTACGAGCAGTACTTC.